This passage covers 12 T cell receptor beta chains from one sample sequenced in a study of CD8+ T cells in alopecia areata. RNA extraction and reverse transcription yielded cDNA as sequencing template. The table came from immunoSEQ multiplex PCR; TCRdb's copy has only in-frame clones and leaves some out. The sample holds fewer than 90,000 clones, just over 50% seen once. Sequencing input: NKG2D-high CD8+ T cells sorted from blood. These receptors all stem from a human donor with alopecia areata.

This rearrangement joins TRBV30 to TRBJ2-1; D is unresolved. Trimming took off 1 base at V and 10 bases at J, with 11 bases between the two ends. This CDR3 has 12 residues. CDR1 is GTSNPN, CDR2 SVGIG, per germline (reference sequence). CDR3 loop: CAWSGTWPEQFF. The CDR3 DNA follows: TGTGCCTGGAGTGGGACGTGGCCCGAGCAGTTCTTC. The entire variable domain, with the rest obtained from reference TRBV30 and TRBJ2-1, is as follows: SQTIHQWPATLVQPVGSPLSLECTVEGTSNPNLYWYRQAAGRGLQLLFYSVGIGQISSEVPQNLSASRPQDRQFILSSKKLLLSDSGFYLCAWSGTWPEQFFGPGTRLTVL.

This chain uses TRBV15 with TRBJ1-5; TRBD1 aligns across 9 bases. V lost 3 bases to trimming and J lost 10 bases; unmatched junction nucleotides: 7. This CDR3 has 14 residues. Per germline, CDR1 LNHNV and CDR2 YYDKDF (reference sequence). DNA for the CDR3: TGTGCCACCAGCAGTCCGGGACAGGGCGTTCCCCAGCATTTT. Amino acid sequence: CATSSPGQGVPQHF.

This clone has more than one count but fewer than ten. V usage is TRBV7-9 and J usage is TRBJ2-1; a possible D gene is TRBD2 (5 bases). The CDR3 length is 13 residues. The V gene's germline CDR1 is SEHNR and CDR2 FQNEAQ (reference sequence). CDR3 bases: TGTGCTAGCCGGGGAGTAGACCACAATGAGCAGTTCTTC. This translates into CASRGVDHNEQFF.

The chain uses TRBV29-1 and TRBJ1-1; D uncertain. The CDR3 spans 11 residues. V was clipped by 3 bases and J by 7 bases, with 9 bases between them. Germline V lookup: CDR1 SQVTM, CDR2 ANQGSEA. The CDR3 nucleotides are TGCAGCGTTGATTCGATGGGTGAAGCTTTCTTT. Its protein product is CSVDSMGEAFF.

This clone has only a few counts. The chain is built from TRBV7-9 and TRBJ2-5, with D perhaps matching TRBD1 (5 bases). CDR3 length equals 14 residues. V was cut by 1 base and J by 0 bases, with 6 bases left in between. From germline, CDR1 is SEHNR and CDR2 FQNEAQ (reference sequence). The CDR3 region has the DNA TGTGCCAGCAGCTTAGGACAGAACCAAGAGACCCAGTACTTC. Translated: CASSLGQNQETQYF.

The gene calls are TRBV7-9 and TRBJ2-7, with D possibly being TRBD2 (6 bases). Trimming stripped 5 bases from V and 0 bases from J, with 11 bases between. Per the germline V gene, CDR1 is SEHNR and CDR2 is FQNEAQ (reference sequence). The CDR3 sequence is 14 residues long. CDR3 sequence: CASSHLASSYEQYF. The CDR3 nucleotides read TGTGCCAGCAGCCACCTAGCGAGCTCCTACGAGCAGTACTTC.

This clone was seen more than once but under ten times. This chain links TRBV5-1 with TRBJ2-7, with unresolved D. This CDR3 is built from 11 residues. Germline V gene sequence: CDR1 SGHRS, CDR2 YFSETQ. V was shortened by 4 bases and J by 2 bases, with 4 bases between the two germline ends. DNA of the CDR3: TGCGCCAGCAGCCCGCCCTACGAGCAGTACTTC. Its protein product is CASSPPYEQYF.

The chain has TRBV27 and TRBJ2-7; 9 bases agree with TRBD2. CDR1 and CDR2 from the germline V gene are MNHEY and SMNVEV (reference sequence). The CDR3 covers 14 residues. Trimming removed 5 bases from V and 0 bases from J; junction bases left unmatched: 2. The CDR3 DNA follows: TGTGCCAGCAGTGCGGGGGGGAGCTCCTACGAGCAGTACTTC. This codes for CASSAGGSSYEQYF.

This sequence joins TRBV29-1 and TRBJ2-1, with D possibly being TRBD2 (6 bases). The CDR3 is 16 amino acids. V gave up 0 bases and J gave up 0 bases, with 12 bases separating them. Germline V lookup: CDR1 SQVTM, CDR2 ANQGSEA. The CDR3 DNA reads TGCAGCGTTGAAGATTTTGTCGGGAGCTCCTACAATGAGCAGTTCTTC. The encoded protein is CSVEDFVGSSYNEQFF.

The chain combines TRBV28 with TRBJ2-7; weak D call: TRBD1 (5 bases). From germline, CDR1 is MDHEN and CDR2 SYDVKM. Trimming cost V 2 bases and J 4 bases, with 12 bases left between them. The CDR3 runs to 14 residues. The CDR3 DNA sequence: TGTGCCAGCAGTTTAAACGCAGGGTTGTACGAGCAGTACTTC. It translates to CASSLNAGLYEQYF.

The rearrangement joins TRBV2 to TRBJ2-1; no reliable D call. The ends were cut back, 4 bases at V and 5 bases at J, with 6 bases in the middle. The CDR3 length is 12 residues. CDR1 and CDR2 from the germline V gene are SNHLY and FYNNEI. CDR3 region: CASSVRHNEQFF. The CDR3 DNA is TGTGCCAGCAGTGTTCGTCACAATGAGCAGTTCTTC.

This clone was seen more than once but under ten times. This chain uses TRBV29-1 with TRBJ2-2, with D tentatively TRBD1 (6 bases). The CDR3 runs to 12 residues. V was trimmed by 7 bases and J by 6 bases, leaving 12 bases between them. CDR1 and CDR2 from the germline V gene are SQVTM and ANQGSEA. The CDR3 spells CSAQGFAGELFF. DNA of the CDR3: TGCAGCGCACAGGGTTTTGCCGGGGAGCTGTTTTTT.